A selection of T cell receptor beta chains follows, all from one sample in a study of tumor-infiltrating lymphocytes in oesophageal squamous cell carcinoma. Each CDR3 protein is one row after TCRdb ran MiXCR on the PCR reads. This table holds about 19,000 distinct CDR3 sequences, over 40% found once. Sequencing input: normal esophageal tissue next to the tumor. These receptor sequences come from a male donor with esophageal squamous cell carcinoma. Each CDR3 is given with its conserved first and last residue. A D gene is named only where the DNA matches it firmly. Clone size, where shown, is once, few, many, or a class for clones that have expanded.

CDR3: CASSLTANNYGYTF
DNA: TGTGCCAGCAGCTTAACCGCAAACAACTATGGCTACACCTTC
D: .
size: few
V: TRBV7-8
J: TRBJ1-2

CDR3: CASRKQETQYF
DNA: TGTGCCAGCAGAAAACAGGAGACCCAGTACTTC
D: .
size: .
V: TRBV6-5
J: TRBJ2-5

CDR3: CSARGDTDTQYF
DNA: TGCAGTGCTAGAGGGGATACAGATACGCAGTATTTT
D: .
size: .
V: TRBV20-1
J: TRBJ2-3

CDR3: CASTRTPTETQYF
DNA: TGTGCCAGCACCAGGACCCCTACGGAGACCCAGTACTTC
D: .
size: few
V: TRBV27
J: TRBJ2-5

CDR3: CASSRTGGGTEAFF
DNA: TGTGCCAGCAGCCGTACAGGGGGAGGTACTGAAGCTTTCTTC
D: TRBD1
size: .
V: TRBV7-3
J: TRBJ2-3

CDR3: CASSFHTAYNEQFF
DNA: TGTGCCAGCAGTTTTCACACAGCTTACAATGAGCAGTTCTTC
D: .
size: medium-sized
V: TRBV12-3/TRBV12-4
J: TRBJ2-1

CDR3: CASSLVAGEDQPQHF
DNA: TGTGCCAGCAGCTTAGTGGCAGGAGAGGATCAGCCCCAGCATTTT
D: .
size: medium-sized
V: TRBV7-2
J: TRBJ1-5

CDR3: CATSTAVDSPLHF
DNA: TGCGCCACCTCGACGGCGGTAGATTCACCCCTCCACTTT
D: .
size: many
V: TRBV10-1
J: TRBJ1-6

CDR3: CASSQSLGGIWTYEQYF
DNA: TGCGCCAGCAGTCAATCACTAGGGGGAATTTGGACCTACGAGCAGTACTTC
D: .
size: .
V: TRBV23-1
J: TRBJ2-7

CDR3: CASRGTGTSGTTPQYF
DNA: TGTGCCAGCAGAGGTACCGGGACTAGCGGGACAACCCCGCAGTATTTT
D: TRBD2
size: few
V: TRBV12-3/TRBV12-4
J: TRBJ2-3

CDR3: CASSSMLVGPDTQYF
DNA: TGTGCCAGCAGTTCCATGCTCGTGGGCCCTGATACGCAGTATTTT
D: .
size: .
V: TRBV6-2/TRBV6-3
J: TRBJ2-3

CDR3: CATSGSGDRQETQYF
DNA: TGTGCCACCAGTGGCAGCGGGGACCGCCAAGAGACCCAGTACTTC
D: TRBD2
size: once
V: TRBV24-1
J: TRBJ2-5

CDR3: CASSSYGTGELFF
DNA: TGTGCCAGCAGCTCCTATGGCACCGGGGAGCTGTTTTTT
D: .
size: medium-sized
V: TRBV7-3
J: TRBJ2-2

CDR3: CASSLGAGATYNEQFF
DNA: TGTGCCAGCAGTTTAGGAGCGGGAGCGACCTACAATGAGCAGTTCTTC
D: TRBD2
size: few
V: TRBV12-3/TRBV12-4
J: TRBJ2-1

CDR3: CASSLVAGGPNEQFF
DNA: TGTGCCAGCAGCTTAGTAGCGGGAGGGCCAAATGAGCAGTTCTTC
D: TRBD2
size: .
V: TRBV7-8
J: TRBJ2-1

CDR3: CASCRVQADTQYF
DNA: TGTGCCAGCTGCCGGGTTCAGGCAGATACGCAGTATTTT
D: .
size: medium-sized
V: TRBV6-1
J: TRBJ2-3

CDR3: CSARVLGQGNTEAFF
DNA: TGCAGTGCTAGAGTGCTGGGACAGGGGAACACTGAAGCTTTCTTT
D: TRBD1
size: many
V: TRBV20-1
J: TRBJ1-1

CDR3: CASSFFDRIYF
DNA: TGTGCCAGCAGTTTCTTTGACCGAATTTACTTC
D: .
size: many
V: TRBV28
J: TRBJ2-5

CDR3: CASRILAGSYNEQFF
DNA: TGTGCCAGCAGAATACTAGCGGGTAGCTACAATGAGCAGTTCTTC
D: TRBD2
size: .
V: TRBV6-1
J: TRBJ2-1

CDR3: CASSLGGGLYEQYF
DNA: TGTGCCAGCAGCTTAGGTGGCGGCCTTTACGAGCAGTACTTC
D: .
size: many
V: TRBV7-2
J: TRBJ2-7

CDR3: CSASWTGGRDIQYF
DNA: TGCAGTGCTTCCTGGACAGGGGGACGGGACATTCAGTACTTC
D: TRBD1
size: .
V: TRBV20-1
J: TRBJ2-4

CDR3: CASSLSGTREGYTF
DNA: TGTGCCAGCAGTTTGTCAGGGACAAGGGAGGGCTACACCTTC
D: .
size: .
V: TRBV28
J: TRBJ1-2

CDR3: CASSYGPWPQETQYF
DNA: TGTGCCAGCAGCTACGGTCCTTGGCCTCAAGAGACCCAGTACTTC
D: .
size: medium-sized
V: TRBV11-3
J: TRBJ2-5

CDR3: CATSDWTGSYGYTF
DNA: TGTGCCACCAGTGACTGGACAGGGAGCTATGGCTACACCTTC
D: TRBD1
size: once
V: TRBV24-1
J: TRBJ1-2

CDR3: CASSYSVAGNYGYTF
DNA: TGTGCCAGCAGTTACTCGGTGGCCGGTAACTATGGCTACACCTTC
D: .
size: .
V: TRBV6-6
J: TRBJ1-2

CDR3: CASGHDRGREQFF
DNA: TGTGCTAGTGGTCACGACAGGGGGCGAGAGCAGTTCTTC
D: TRBD1
size: many
V: TRBV12-5
J: TRBJ2-1

CDR3: CASSLVGTNPLTDTQYF
DNA: TGTGCCAGCAGCTTAGTGGGGACTAACCCCCTCACAGATACGCAGTATTTT
D: TRBD2
size: .
V: TRBV7-3
J: TRBJ2-3

CDR3: CASSPGDSQETQYF
DNA: TGTGCCAGCAGTCCTGGGGACAGCCAAGAGACCCAGTACTTC
D: TRBD1
size: medium-sized
V: TRBV27
J: TRBJ2-5

CDR3: CASSEMGTGETQYF
DNA: TGCGCCAGCAGTGAGATGGGGACCGGAGAGACCCAGTACTTC
D: .
size: .
V: TRBV10-2
J: TRBJ2-5

CDR3: CASSSWAGEQFF
DNA: TGTGCCAGCAGTAGCTGGGCAGGTGAGCAGTTCTTC
D: .
size: .
V: TRBV12-3/TRBV12-4
J: TRBJ2-1

CDR3: CASSSMGGELFF
DNA: TGTGCCAGCAGTTCAATGGGCGGGGAGCTGTTTTTT
D: .
size: medium-sized
V: TRBV12-3/TRBV12-4
J: TRBJ2-2

CDR3: CASSFILSRSYEQYF
DNA: TGTGCCAGCAGTTTCATCCTCTCCAGGTCCTACGAGCAGTACTTC
D: .
size: .
V: TRBV28
J: TRBJ2-7

CDR3: CASSPSGAYGYTF
DNA: TGTGCCAGCAGCCCCTCCGGGGCGTACGGCTACACCTTC
D: .
size: many
V: TRBV11-3
J: TRBJ1-2

CDR3: CASRSGSEGITGELFF
DNA: TGTGCCAGCAGGTCCGGAAGCGAGGGGATCACCGGGGAGCTGTTTTTT
D: .
size: medium-sized
V: TRBV7-2
J: TRBJ2-2

CDR3: CASSEVNEQFF
DNA: TGTGCCAGCAGTGAGGTGAATGAGCAGTTCTTC
D: .
size: .
V: TRBV6-1
J: TRBJ2-1

CDR3: CASSAQYEQYF
DNA: TGTGCCAGCAGCGCACAGTACGAGCAGTACTTC
D: .
size: .
V: TRBV7-2
J: TRBJ2-7

CDR3: CASSRGRSSYNEQFF
DNA: TGCGCCAGCAGTCGCGGGAGGAGCTCCTACAATGAGCAGTTCTTC
D: TRBD2
size: .
V: TRBV4-1
J: TRBJ2-1

CDR3: CASSTGPGQKNIQYF
DNA: TGTGCCAGCAGCACCGGTCCGGGACAGAAAAACATTCAGTACTTC
D: TRBD1
size: few
V: TRBV7-3
J: TRBJ2-4

CDR3: CASSLVATAYNEQFF
DNA: TGTGCCAGCAGCTTAGTAGCGACCGCCTACAATGAGCAGTTCTTC
D: .
size: .
V: TRBV7-9
J: TRBJ2-1

CDR3: CASSPGLAEEKLFF
DNA: TGTGCCAGCAGCCCGGGGCTGGCCGAGGAAAAACTGTTTTTT
D: .
size: many
V: TRBV7-9
J: TRBJ1-4

CDR3: CASRDGPYEQYF
DNA: TGTGCCAGCAGAGATGGTCCCTACGAGCAGTACTTC
D: .
size: .
V: TRBV2
J: TRBJ2-7

CDR3: CALGRDSYEQFF
DNA: TGTGCCTTGGGGCGGGACTCCTACGAGCAGTTCTTC
D: .
size: .
V: TRBV28
J: TRBJ2-1

CDR3: CASSLSRDYEQYF
DNA: TGCGCCAGCAGCCTCAGCCGGGACTACGAGCAGTACTTC
D: .
size: many
V: TRBV4-1
J: TRBJ2-7

CDR3: CASRLDLTGANVLTF
DNA: TGTGCCAGCAGGTTAGATCTCACTGGGGCCAACGTCCTGACTTTC
D: .
size: .
V: TRBV7-3
J: TRBJ2-6

CDR3: CASSYGVRRGEQYF
DNA: TGTGCCAGCAGTTACGGGGTCCGGCGGGGCGAGCAGTACTTC
D: .
size: .
V: TRBV6-5
J: TRBJ2-7

CDR3: CASSLSSGGLGIQYF
DNA: TGTGCCAGCAGCTTATCTAGCGGGGGCCTGGGCATTCAGTACTTC
D: TRBD2
size: few
V: TRBV7-6
J: TRBJ2-4

CDR3: CASSMAGGYTF
DNA: TGTGCCAGTAGTATGGCGGGCGGCTACACCTTC
D: .
size: .
V: TRBV19
J: TRBJ1-2

CDR3: CASSRQGNLPHYTF
DNA: TGTGCCAGCAGCCGTCAGGGCAATTTACCCCACTACACCTTC
D: .
size: .
V: TRBV7-2
J: TRBJ1-2

CDR3: CASRGPGGTQYF
DNA: TGTGCCAGCCGGGGGCCAGGTGGGACCCAGTACTTC
D: .
size: .
V: TRBV7-8
J: TRBJ2-5

CDR3: CASSQGTSDQETQYF
DNA: TGTGCCAGCAGCCAAGGGACTAGCGATCAAGAGACCCAGTACTTC
D: TRBD2
size: .
V: TRBV11-3
J: TRBJ2-5

CDR3: CASSLRQTITDTQYF
DNA: TGTGCCAGCAGCTTACGACAGACGATCACAGATACGCAGTATTTT
D: .
size: .
V: TRBV7-2
J: TRBJ2-3

CDR3: CASSPGSGEQYF
DNA: TGTGCCAGCAGCCCGGGATCAGGCGAGCAGTACTTC
D: .
size: many
V: TRBV11-2
J: TRBJ2-7

CDR3: CASSLDRGKTQYF
DNA: TGCGCCAGCTCATTAGACAGGGGTAAGACCCAGTACTTC
D: TRBD1
size: .
V: TRBV5-1
J: TRBJ2-5

CDR3: CASSIQGGNYGYTF
DNA: TGTGCCAGTAGTATACAGGGTGGTAACTATGGCTACACCTTC
D: .
size: .
V: TRBV19
J: TRBJ1-2

CDR3: CASSSLGGGPSHEQFF
DNA: TGTGCCAGCAGCTCGCTAGGGGGGGGGCCGAGTCATGAGCAGTTCTTC
D: .
size: .
V: TRBV7-6
J: TRBJ2-1

CDR3: CASSRGSPYGYTF
DNA: TGTGCCAGCAGCCGAGGAAGCCCCTATGGCTACACCTTC
D: .
size: .
V: TRBV5-6
J: TRBJ1-2

CDR3: CASSLAQLDIQYF
DNA: TGTGCCAGCAGCTTAGCACAGTTAGACATTCAGTACTTC
D: .
size: .
V: TRBV7-2
J: TRBJ2-4